This entry is about one T cell receptor (beta chain). Germline trimming cut 6 bases from V and 9 bases from J; bases unmatched to any gene: 10. CDR1 KGHSH and CDR2 LQKENI come from the germline V gene. There are 15 residues in the CDR3. The data derive from a study of blood T cell repertoires in COVID-19. Background on the study: Spain, Italy and the United States supplied samples that represented acute and convalescent COVID-19. PBMCs, B-cell-depleted T cells, or T cells were the source of the cDNA or gDNA that made up the material.

In the authors' workflow: Amplification of reference gene primers provided the estimated nucleated cell counts. Clones were sequenced by immunoSEQ multiplex PCR, and TCRdb holds only the in-frame ones, with some missing. That table gives V, J and clone size, and the DNA gave D and trimming. Among some 190,000 clones listed, more than 75% were seen once. The sequencing sample was made of peripheral blood. The chain links TRBV18 to TRBJ1-4; 10 positions agree with TRBD1. The clonotype was recovered from a human donor in a cohort sampled during active COVID-19. CDR3 loop: CASSPSGQGMKKLFF. For the CDR3, the DNA is TGTGCCAGCTCGCCTTCGGGACAGGGGATGAAAAAACTGTTTTTT.